This T cell receptor beta chain was sequenced during a study of blood T cell repertoires in COVID-19. Background on the study: Some COVID-19 samples were acute and others convalescent; all came from the United States, Italy and Spain. In each case, the material was cDNA or gDNA derived from T cells, B-cell-depleted T cells, or PBMCs.

The CDR3 runs to 16 residues. V lost 2 bases, J lost 2 bases, and 16 bases lay in between. Per germline, CDR1 SGHTA and CDR2 FQGNSA. In the original analysis: Nucleated cell counts were estimated from reference gene primer amplification. TCRdb's copy holds only in-frame clones and misses some; the assay was immunoSEQ multiplex PCR. Clone size and the V and J calls come from that table; the DNA yielded D and trimming. The table shows 150,000 or so clones, with approximately 87% occurring only once. Sequenced: peripheral blood. This TCR came from an elderly man with acute or convalescent COVID-19. The rearrangement uses TRBV7-2 and TRBJ2-7; D may be TRBD1 (6 bases). CDR3 region: CASSLMGAGNPYEQYF. Written as DNA, the CDR3 is TGTGCCAGCAGCTTAATGGGGGCAGGGAACCCCTACGAGCAGTACTTC.